The 11 T cell receptor beta chains given below trace back to one sample, sequenced in a study of Ad26.COV2.S vaccination and SARS-CoV-2 variants. Some clones are missing from TCRdb's copy, which holds only in-frame ones; the method was immunoSEQ multiplex PCR. This sample has over 400,000 clones, with about 91% found just once. Treatment meaning: some 20 received Ad26.COV2.S at low or high dose, single or two shots; a few received placebo; per-sample allocation not given. It was on day 63 after the first vaccine or placebo injection that samples were taken. This material consisted of peripheral blood, taken in a trial of Ad26.COV2.S vaccine versus placebo. These TCRs come from a person between 18 and 65 years old who received the Ad26.COV2.S COVID-19 vaccine or a placebo.

This clone was seen only a few times. The chain uses TRBV2 and TRBJ1-6; 8 bases map to TRBD1. Germline loops: CDR1 SNHLY, CDR2 FYNNEI. This CDR3 has 14 amino acids. V dropped 8 bases and J dropped 10; count of bases not matched to a gene: 10. Here the CDR3 DNA reads TGTGCCAGCCAGGGACAGGTTTTCCCCTCACCCCTCCACTTT. Its protein product is CASQGQVFPSPLHF.

A few counts support this clone. The chain combines TRBV6-5 with TRBJ1-2; no definite D call. The CDR3 runs 13 residues. Trimming removed 7 bases at V and 0 bases at J, with 9 bases between. CDR1 is MNHEY and CDR2 is SVGAGI in the germline V gene. CDR3 amino acids: CASTHGANYGYTF. DNA for the CDR3: TGTGCCAGCACCCACGGGGCTAACTATGGCTACACCTTC.

The V call is TRBV29-1, the J call TRBJ1-4, with 7 bases identical to TRBD1. Germline V lookup: CDR1 SQVTM, CDR2 ANQGSEA. Trimming cost V 7 bases and J 0 bases; bases outside gene matches: 11. This CDR3 is built from 16 residues. CDR3 amino acids: CSASDRADATNEKLFF. Here the CDR3 DNA reads TGCAGCGCAAGCGACAGGGCGGATGCAACTAATGAAAAACTGTTTTTT.

The chain is built from TRBV5-1 and TRBJ2-2; 8 nucleotides match TRBD1. V shed 4 bases and J 6 bases; nucleotides not matched to a gene: 2. The germline V gene has CDR1 SGHRS and CDR2 YFSETQ. The CDR3 runs 13 residues. This chain's CDR3 is CASSKTGAGELFF. The CDR3, as DNA: TGCGCCAGCAGCAAGACAGGGGCCGGGGAGCTGTTTTTT.

The chain links TRBV19 to TRBJ1-1, with a tentative D call TRBD1 (6 bases). The CDR3 sequence is 18 residues long. V lost 5 bases, J lost 6 bases, and 28 bases lay in between. CDR1 is LNHDA and CDR2 is SQIVND in the germline V gene (reference sequence). CDR3 in amino acids: CASSSRLGQRGVKAEAFF. The CDR3 DNA reads as TGTGCCAGTAGTTCCCGACTCGGACAGCGGGGGGTTAAGGCTGAAGCTTTCTTT.

The CDR3 reads CASSDVNTEAFF. The CDR3 DNA is TGTGCCAGCAGTGACGTTAACACTGAAGCTTTCTTT. The chain combines TRBV6-4 with TRBJ1-1; D gene unclear. V was cut by 2 bases and J by 2 bases, with 3 bases left in between. This CDR3 is built from 12 residues. CDR1 MRHNA and CDR2 SNTAGT come from the germline V gene.

The CDR3 is CASSQNLGTNYGYTF. CDR3 DNA sequence: TGTGCCAGCAGCCAGAACCTGGGGACTAACTATGGCTACACCTTC. V gene TRBV4-2 combines with J gene TRBJ1-2; D is uncertain. V lost 3 bases to trimming and J lost 0 bases, with 11 bases between them. In germline, CDR1 is LGHNA, CDR2 YNFKEQ. The CDR3 loop spans 15 amino acids.

This clone was recorded only once. CDR3 coding DNA: TGTGCCAGCAGCTCCCGGGCAGCTAACTCTGAAGCTTTCTTT. It is translated as CASSSRAANSEAFF. V is TRBV3-1 (or the pseudogene TRBV3-2) and J is TRBJ1-1; D not certain. Germline V gene sequence: CDR1 LGHDT, CDR2 YNNKEL (reference sequence). V lost 5 bases and J lost 6, with 16 bases in between. The CDR3 runs to 14 residues.

J is TRBJ1-2 and V is TRBV5-4; D gene ambiguous. V gave up 4 bases and J gave up 5 bases, with 15 bases separating them. Germline-derived CDR1 and CDR2 are SGHNT and YYREEE (reference sequence). The CDR3 extends over 14 amino acids. The CDR3 protein is CASSRPARRYGYTF. In DNA form, the CDR3 reads TGTGCCAGCAGCCGTCCAGCCAGGAGGTATGGCTACACCTTC. Variable domain in full (rest from reference TRBV5-4 and TRBJ1-2): ETGVTQSPTHLIKTRGQQVTLRCSSQSGHNTVSWYQQALGQGPQFIFQYYREEENGRGNFPPRFSGLQFPNYSSELNVNALELDDSALYLCASSRPARRYGYTFGSGTRLTVV.

The gene calls are TRBV18 and TRBJ1-5; D gene unclear. Germline CDR1 is KGHSH and CDR2 is LQKENI. CDR3 length: 16 amino acids. V lost 6 bases and J lost 0, with 15 bases in between. CDR3 in DNA: TGTGCCAGCTCCCGGGCGGGCGGTGGTAGCAATCAGCCCCAGCATTTT. Residues: CASSRAGGGSNQPQHF.

The rearrangement uses TRBV12-5 and TRBJ1-3; D remains ambiguous. This CDR3 has 16 amino acids. Germline assignment: CDR1 LGHNT and CDR2 FRNRAP. V lost 0 bases and J lost 2, with 11 bases in between. The CDR3, as DNA: TGTGCTAGTGGTTTGGTACTCACAGAAACTGGAAACACCATATATTTT. Translated, it gives CASGLVLTETGNTIYF.